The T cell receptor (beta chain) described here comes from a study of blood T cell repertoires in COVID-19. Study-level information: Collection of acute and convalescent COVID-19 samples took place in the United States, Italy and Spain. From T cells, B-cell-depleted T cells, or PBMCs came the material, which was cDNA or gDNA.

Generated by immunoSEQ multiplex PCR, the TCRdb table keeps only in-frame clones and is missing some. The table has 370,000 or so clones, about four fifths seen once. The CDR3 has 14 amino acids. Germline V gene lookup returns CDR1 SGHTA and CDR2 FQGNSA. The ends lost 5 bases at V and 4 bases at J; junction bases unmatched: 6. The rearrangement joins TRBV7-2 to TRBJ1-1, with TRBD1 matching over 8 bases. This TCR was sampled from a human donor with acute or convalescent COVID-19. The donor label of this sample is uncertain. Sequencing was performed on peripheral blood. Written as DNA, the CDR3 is TGTGCCAGCAGCCCCGTGACAGGGGCCACTGAAGCTTTCTTT. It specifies CASSPVTGATEAFF.